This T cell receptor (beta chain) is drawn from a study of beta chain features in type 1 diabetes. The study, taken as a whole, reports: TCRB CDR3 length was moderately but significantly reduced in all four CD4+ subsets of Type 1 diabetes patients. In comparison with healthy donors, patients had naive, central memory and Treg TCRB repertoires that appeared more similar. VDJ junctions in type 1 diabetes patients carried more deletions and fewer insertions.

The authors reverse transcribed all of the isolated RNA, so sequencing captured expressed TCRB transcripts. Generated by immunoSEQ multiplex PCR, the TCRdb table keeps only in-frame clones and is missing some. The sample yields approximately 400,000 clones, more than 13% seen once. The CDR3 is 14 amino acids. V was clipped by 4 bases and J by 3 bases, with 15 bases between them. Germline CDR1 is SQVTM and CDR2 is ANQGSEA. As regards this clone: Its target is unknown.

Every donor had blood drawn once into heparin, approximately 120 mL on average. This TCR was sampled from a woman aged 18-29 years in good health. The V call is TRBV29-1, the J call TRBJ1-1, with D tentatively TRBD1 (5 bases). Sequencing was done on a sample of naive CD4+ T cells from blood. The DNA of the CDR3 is TGCAGCGTTGTTTGGGGCAGGGAATACACTGAAGCTTTCTTT. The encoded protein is CSVVWGREYTEAFF.